This T cell receptor (beta chain) was documented in a study of blood T cell repertoires in COVID-19 (dated by TCRdb to about 2020). Concerning the study at large: Samples covering the acute and convalescent phases of COVID-19 were provided by collaborators in the United States, Italy and Spain. The prospective study material was composed of cDNA or gDNA derived from T cells, B-cell-depleted T cells, or PBMCs. The dataset comprised deeply sampled blood TCRbeta repertoires from subjects exposed to, actively infected with, or recovered from COVID-19. A freely available public database, intended as a resource for researchers studying the immune response to SARS-CoV-2, is where the repertoires were released. Samples were obtained from the ongoing ImmuneRACE study (first 160 participants) and from approximately 1,200 subjects provided by 6 global collaborators. Sample metadata almost always included a de-identified subject ID, COVID-19 status, age in years and sex. Where available, HLA class I and class II types were obtained from metadata supplied by the sample provider rather than from assay-based typing. Summary of the overall study and its limitations: The quantity of clinical and demographic metadata differed by source and by participant and was supplied without curation.

TCRbeta CDR3 regions were amplified from genomic DNA using the immunoSEQ Assay, a bias-controlled multiplex PCR. The authors processed their data as follows. The number of nucleated cells in each sample was estimated by amplification of reference gene primers within the assay. To quantify the absolute abundance of each unique TCRbeta CDR3 rearrangement, sequence reads were collapsed and filtered. For each sample, productive Simpson clonality was calculated as the square root of Simpson's diversity index over productive rearrangements. Imported from immuneACCESS, the table was reduced by TCRdb to in-frame sequences with V and J called. These copies leave out some clones; in studies compared against another copy, an unresolved V gene accounts for under half, and the cause of the remainder is not known. V and J calls and clone size come straight from that table; D and trimming were deduced from the DNA. The sample profile shows more than 50,000 clones; 75% to 90% of them were found once. Jointly, the top ten make up around 2% of the sample.

Collaborating institutions collected whole blood in K2EDTA tubes following their own protocols. For TCRbeta analysis, collaborators shipped samples as frozen whole blood, isolated PBMCs, or DNA extracted from either of those sample types. Including cysteine and phenylalanine, the CDR3 has 15 amino acids. Only CDR3 DNA is held: 45 bases, read in frame from base 1. CDR1 and CDR2 are read off the germline V gene as MNHNS and SASEGT. V is trimmed back by 1 base and J by 6 bases, and the junction contains 5 bases that no gene match accounts for. Worth noting for this clone: Its antigen has not been determined. No much larger clone exists at a distance of one base, and base qualities are not known.

The specimen sequenced was peripheral blood. The rearranged chain carries TRBV6-1 and TRBJ1-5; TRBD1 lines up with 8 middle nucleotides. The receptor comes from an older woman with acute or convalescent COVID-19. The CDR3 corresponds to CASSEGRGPGQPQHF. In nucleotide form, the sequence is TGTGCCAGCAGTGAAGGCAGGGGGCCGGGTCAGCCCCAGCATTTT.